This TCR beta chain appears in the sequencing data of a study of blood T cell repertoires in COVID-19. Background on the study: Whether acute or convalescent, the COVID-19 samples came from the United States, Italy and Spain.

This clone was recorded a few times. CDR3 size: 14 residues. V was pared by 2 bases and J by 5 bases, with 6 bases of the junction left unmatched. The germline CDR1 and CDR2 sequences are MNHEY and SVGEGT. Assay used: immunoSEQ multiplex PCR; TCRdb lists only in-frame clones, some missing. Among 250,000 or so clones listed, 86% were seen once. The source is a man aged 55 to 69 with acute or convalescent COVID-19. V usage is TRBV6-2 or TRBV6-3 and J usage is TRBJ2-7; 7 bases match TRBD1. Material: peripheral blood. CDR3: CASSYGQVGDEQYF. The DNA for the CDR3 is TGTGCCAGCAGTTACGGACAGGTAGGCGACGAGCAGTACTTC.